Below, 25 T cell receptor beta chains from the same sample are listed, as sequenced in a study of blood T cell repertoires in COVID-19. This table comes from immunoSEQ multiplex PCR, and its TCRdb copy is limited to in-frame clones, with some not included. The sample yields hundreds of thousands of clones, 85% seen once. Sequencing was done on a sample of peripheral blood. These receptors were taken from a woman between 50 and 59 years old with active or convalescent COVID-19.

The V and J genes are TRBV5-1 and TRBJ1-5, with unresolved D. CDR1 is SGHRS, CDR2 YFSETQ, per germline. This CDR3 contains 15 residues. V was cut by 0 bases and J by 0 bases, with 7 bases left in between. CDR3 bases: TGCGCCAGCAGCTTGGCTGGCAATAGCAATCAGCCCCAGCATTTT. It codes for CASSLAGNSNQPQHF.

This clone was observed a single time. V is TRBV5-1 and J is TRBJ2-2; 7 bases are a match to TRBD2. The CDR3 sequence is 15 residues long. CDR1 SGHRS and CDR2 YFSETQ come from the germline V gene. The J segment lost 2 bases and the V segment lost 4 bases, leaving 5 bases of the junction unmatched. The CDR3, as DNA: TGCGCCAGCAGCCTAGCGGTACAAAACACCGGGGAGCTGTTTTTT. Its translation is CASSLAVQNTGELFF. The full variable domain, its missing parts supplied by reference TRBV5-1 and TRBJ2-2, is KAGVTQTPRYLIKTRGQQVTLSCSPISGHRSVSWYQQTPGQGLQFLFEYFSETQRNKGNFPGRFSGRQFSNSRSEMNVSTLELGDSALYLCASSLAVQNTGELFFGEGSRLTVL.

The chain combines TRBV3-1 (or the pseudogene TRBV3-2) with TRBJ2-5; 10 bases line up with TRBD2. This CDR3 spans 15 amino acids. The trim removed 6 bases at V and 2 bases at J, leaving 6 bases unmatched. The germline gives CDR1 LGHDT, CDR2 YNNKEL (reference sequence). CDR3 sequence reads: CASSPRTSGQETQYF. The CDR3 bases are TGTGCCAGCAGTCCCCGGACTAGCGGACAAGAGACCCAGTACTTC.

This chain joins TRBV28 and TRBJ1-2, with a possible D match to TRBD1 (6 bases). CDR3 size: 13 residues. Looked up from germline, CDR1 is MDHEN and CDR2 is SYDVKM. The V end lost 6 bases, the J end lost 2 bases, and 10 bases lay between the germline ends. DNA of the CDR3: TGTGCCAGCAGCCGAACAGGGAACTATGGCTACACCTTC. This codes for CASSRTGNYGYTF.

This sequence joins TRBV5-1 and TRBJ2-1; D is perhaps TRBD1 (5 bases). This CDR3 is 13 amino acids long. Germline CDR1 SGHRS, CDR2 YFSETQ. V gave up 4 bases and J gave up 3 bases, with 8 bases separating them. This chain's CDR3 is CASSRDSYNEQFF. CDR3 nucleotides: TGCGCCAGCAGCCGAGACAGCTACAATGAGCAGTTCTTC.

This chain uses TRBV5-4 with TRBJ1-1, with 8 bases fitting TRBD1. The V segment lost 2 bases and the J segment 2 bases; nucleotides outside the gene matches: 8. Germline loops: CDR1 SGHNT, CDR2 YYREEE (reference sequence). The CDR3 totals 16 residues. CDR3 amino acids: CASSFVPGQVNTEAFF. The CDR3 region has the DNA TGTGCCAGCAGCTTTGTGCCGGGACAGGTTAACACTGAAGCTTTCTTT.

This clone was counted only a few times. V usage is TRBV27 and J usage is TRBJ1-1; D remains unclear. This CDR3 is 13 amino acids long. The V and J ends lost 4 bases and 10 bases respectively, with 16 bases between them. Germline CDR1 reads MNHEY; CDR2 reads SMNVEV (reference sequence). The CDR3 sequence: CASSYEGGRRAFF. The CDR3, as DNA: TGTGCCAGCAGTTATGAGGGAGGAAGACGAGCTTTCTTT.

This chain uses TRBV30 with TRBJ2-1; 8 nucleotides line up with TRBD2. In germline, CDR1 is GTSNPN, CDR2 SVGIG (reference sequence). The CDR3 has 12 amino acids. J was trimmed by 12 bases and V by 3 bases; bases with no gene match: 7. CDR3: CAWRGLVDGQFF. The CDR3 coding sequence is TGTGCCTGGAGGGGACTAGTAGATGGGCAGTTCTTC.

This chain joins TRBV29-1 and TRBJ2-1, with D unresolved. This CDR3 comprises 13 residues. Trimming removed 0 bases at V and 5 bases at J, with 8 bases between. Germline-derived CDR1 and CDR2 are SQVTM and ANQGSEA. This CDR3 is CSVEESRDNEQFF. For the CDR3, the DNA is TGCAGCGTTGAAGAGAGTCGTGACAATGAGCAGTTCTTC.

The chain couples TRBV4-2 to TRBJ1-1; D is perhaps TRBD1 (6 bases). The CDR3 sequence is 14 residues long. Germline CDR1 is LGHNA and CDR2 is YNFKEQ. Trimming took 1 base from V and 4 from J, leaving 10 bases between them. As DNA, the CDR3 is TGTGCCAGCAGCCAAGTATCAGGGGCCACTGAAGCTTTCTTT. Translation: CASSQVSGATEAFF.

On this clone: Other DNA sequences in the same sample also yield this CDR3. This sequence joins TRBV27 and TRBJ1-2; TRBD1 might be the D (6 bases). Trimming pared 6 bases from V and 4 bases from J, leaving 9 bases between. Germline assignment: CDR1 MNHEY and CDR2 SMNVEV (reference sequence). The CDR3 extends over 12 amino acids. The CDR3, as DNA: TGTGCCAGCAGCCCGACAGGCTATGGCTACACCTTC. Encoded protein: CASSPTGYGYTF.

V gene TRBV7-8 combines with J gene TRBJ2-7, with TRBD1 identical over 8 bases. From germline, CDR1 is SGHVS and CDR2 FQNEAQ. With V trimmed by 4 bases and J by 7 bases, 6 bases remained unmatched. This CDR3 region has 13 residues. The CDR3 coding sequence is TGTGCCAGCAGCTGGACAGGGCCCCTGGAGCAGTACTTC. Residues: CASSWTGPLEQYF. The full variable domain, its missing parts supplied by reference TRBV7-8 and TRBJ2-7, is GAGVSQSPRYKVAKRGQDVALRCDPISGHVSLFWYQQALGQGPEFLTYFQNEAQLDKSGLPSDRFFAERPEGSVSTLKIQRTQQEDSAVYLCASSWTGPLEQYFGPGTRLTVT.

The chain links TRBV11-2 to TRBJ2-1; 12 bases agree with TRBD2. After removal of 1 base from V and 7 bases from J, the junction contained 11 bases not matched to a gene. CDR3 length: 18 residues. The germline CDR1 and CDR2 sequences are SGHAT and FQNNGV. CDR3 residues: CASSLVVPSGRAGNEQFF. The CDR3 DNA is TGTGCCAGCAGCTTAGTCGTGCCTAGCGGGAGGGCCGGGAATGAGCAGTTCTTC.

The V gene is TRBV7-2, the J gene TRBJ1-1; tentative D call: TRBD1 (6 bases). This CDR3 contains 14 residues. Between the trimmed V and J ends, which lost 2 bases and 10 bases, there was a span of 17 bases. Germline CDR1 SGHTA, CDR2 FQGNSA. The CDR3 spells CASSLNGQGMVAFF. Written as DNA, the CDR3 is TGTGCCAGCAGCTTAAACGGGCAGGGGATGGTAGCTTTCTTT.

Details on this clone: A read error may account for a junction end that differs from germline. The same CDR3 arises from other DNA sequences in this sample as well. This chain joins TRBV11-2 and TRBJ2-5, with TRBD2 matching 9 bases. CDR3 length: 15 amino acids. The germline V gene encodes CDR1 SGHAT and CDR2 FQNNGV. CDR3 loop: CASSLVASGKETQYF. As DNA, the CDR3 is TGTGCCAGTAGCTTAGTGGCTAGCGGGAAAGAGACCCAGTACTTC.

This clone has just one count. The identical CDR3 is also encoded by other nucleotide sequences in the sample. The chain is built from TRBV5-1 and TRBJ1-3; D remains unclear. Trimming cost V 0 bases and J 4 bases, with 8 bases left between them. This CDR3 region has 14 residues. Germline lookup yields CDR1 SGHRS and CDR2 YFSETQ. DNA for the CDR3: TGCGCCAGCAGCTTGGCAGGCAGAGGAAACACCATATATTTT. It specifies CASSLAGRGNTIYF.

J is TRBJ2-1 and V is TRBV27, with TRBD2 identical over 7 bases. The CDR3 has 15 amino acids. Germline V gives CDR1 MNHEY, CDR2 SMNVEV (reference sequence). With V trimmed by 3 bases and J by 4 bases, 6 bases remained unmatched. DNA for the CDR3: TGTGCCAGCAGTTTGGGGATAGCGGGTTACAATGAGCAGTTCTTC. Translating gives CASSLGIAGYNEQFF.

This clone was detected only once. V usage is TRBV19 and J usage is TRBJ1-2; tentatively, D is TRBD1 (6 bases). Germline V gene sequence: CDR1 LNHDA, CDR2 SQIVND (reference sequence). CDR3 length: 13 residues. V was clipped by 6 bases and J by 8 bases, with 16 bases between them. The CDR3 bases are TGTGCCAGTAGCTTGATTACAGGGTCCGGCTACACCTTC. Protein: CASSLITGSGYTF.

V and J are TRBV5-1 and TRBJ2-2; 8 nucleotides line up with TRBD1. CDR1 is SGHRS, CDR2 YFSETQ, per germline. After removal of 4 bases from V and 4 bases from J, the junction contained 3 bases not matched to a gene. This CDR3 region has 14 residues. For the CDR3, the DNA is TGCGCCAGCAGCCCCGGACAGGGCACCGGGGAGCTGTTTTTT. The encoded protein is CASSPGQGTGELFF.

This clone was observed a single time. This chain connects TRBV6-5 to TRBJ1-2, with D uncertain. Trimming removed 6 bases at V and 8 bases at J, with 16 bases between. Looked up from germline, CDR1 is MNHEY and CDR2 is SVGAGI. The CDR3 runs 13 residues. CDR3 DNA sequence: TGTGCCAGCAGCCAGACTCGAGTATCAGGCTACACCTTC. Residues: CASSQTRVSGYTF.

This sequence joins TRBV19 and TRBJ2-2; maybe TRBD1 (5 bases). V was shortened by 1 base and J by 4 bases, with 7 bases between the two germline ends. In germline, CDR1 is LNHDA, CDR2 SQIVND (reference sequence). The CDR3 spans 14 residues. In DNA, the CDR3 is TGTGCCAGTAGTATAGGGACACTCACCGGGGAGCTGTTTTTT. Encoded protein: CASSIGTLTGELFF.

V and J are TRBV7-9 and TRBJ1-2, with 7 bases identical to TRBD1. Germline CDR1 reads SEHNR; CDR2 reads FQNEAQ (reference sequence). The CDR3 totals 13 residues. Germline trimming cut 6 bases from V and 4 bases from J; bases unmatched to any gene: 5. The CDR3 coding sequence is TGTGCCAGCAGTACGACAGGGCCCTATGGCTACACCTTC. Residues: CASSTTGPYGYTF.

CDR3 sequence (DNA): TGTGCCAGCAGTGACTCGAGGGCAGGTCGGGACTCCAGCTCCTACGAGCAGTACTTC. It translates to CASSDSRAGRDSSSYEQYF. The V call is TRBV6-4, the J call TRBJ2-7; D may be TRBD2 (6 bases). V lost 0 bases and J 0 bases, leaving 21 bases between the germline ends. CDR3 size: 19 residues. From germline, CDR1 is MRHNA and CDR2 SNTAGT.

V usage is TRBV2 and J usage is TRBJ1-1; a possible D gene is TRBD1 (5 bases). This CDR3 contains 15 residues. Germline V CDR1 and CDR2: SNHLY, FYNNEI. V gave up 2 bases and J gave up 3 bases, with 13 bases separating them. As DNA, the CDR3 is TGTGCCAGCAGTGAATGGGGCGCGATGTACACTGAAGCTTTCTTT. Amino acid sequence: CASSEWGAMYTEAFF.

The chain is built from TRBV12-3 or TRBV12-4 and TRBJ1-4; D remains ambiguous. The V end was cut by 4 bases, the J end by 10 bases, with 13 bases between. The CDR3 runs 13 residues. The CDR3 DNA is TGTGCCAGCAGTTGGGCCAACGTGGGAAAACTGTTTTTT. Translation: CASSWANVGKLFF.